The T cell receptor (beta chain) under discussion was sequenced for a study of Tregs in tolerant kidney transplant recipients. Study-wide results and caveats: Few patients were studied, so findings need validation in larger groups. Some patients' samples used different primers over time, so nucleotide sequences weren't comparable. In tolerant patients, donor-specific Tregs outgrew total Tregs, suggesting antigen-driven expansion.

TCRdb keeps only in-frame clones here, not all; method: immunoSEQ multiplex PCR. This table holds 50,000 or so clones, around 90% found once. The nonmyeloablative bone marrow transplants came from related graft donors, with transient mixed chimerism. Thawed PBMCs were FACS-sorted into unstimulated CD4+CD25+CD127- regulatory T cells, CD4+CD25- non-regulatory cells, CD4 and CD8 cells. Losses at the gene ends were 4 bases for V and 1 base for J; bases not matched to a gene: 6. CDR1 and CDR2 (germline): SGHDT, YYEEEE. CDR3 length: 15 amino acids. Comment on this clone: Its target is not known.

The source is a human patient who received a combined kidney and bone marrow transplant. Part of the T cells may come from the graft donor. The V gene is TRBV5-6, the J gene TRBJ2-3; TRBD1 matches at 7 bases. The sequenced sample was CD8+ T cells from blood (PBMCs), obtained 24 months after the transplant. CDR3 coding DNA: TGTGCCAGCAGCCCGACAGGGAACGGCACAGATACGCAGTATTTT. It codes for CASSPTGNGTDTQYF.